This entry is about one T cell receptor (beta chain). Antigen specificity is unknown. V gave up 1 base and J gave up 0 bases; unmatched junction bases: 13. The CDR3 covers 19 residues. Per the germline V gene, CDR1 is MGHRA and CDR2 is YSYEKL. These data belong to a study of cytomegalovirus exposure and HLA in healthy donors. Study-wide results and caveats: As a later analysis showed, a missense DCLRE1C variant was linked to trimming of TCR beta V- and J-genes. Specificity of a few CMV-associated chains for CMV antigens was verified in vitro.

The PCR contained 60 Vbeta and 13 Jbeta primers. Sequencing was performed with immunoSEQ multiplex PCR; in TCRdb, only in-frame clones are kept and a portion is missing. The table records about 140,000 clones, approximately 80% of them present only once. This TCR came from a male donor in good health and CMV-seronegative. Specimen: PBMCs. The chain is built from TRBV4-1 and TRBJ2-7; 9 bases are shared with TRBD1. The CDR3 region has the DNA TGCGCCAGCAGCCAAGTGGACAGGGGTTCTGGACGGAACTCCTACGAGCAGTACTTC. Its protein product is CASSQVDRGSGRNSYEQYF.